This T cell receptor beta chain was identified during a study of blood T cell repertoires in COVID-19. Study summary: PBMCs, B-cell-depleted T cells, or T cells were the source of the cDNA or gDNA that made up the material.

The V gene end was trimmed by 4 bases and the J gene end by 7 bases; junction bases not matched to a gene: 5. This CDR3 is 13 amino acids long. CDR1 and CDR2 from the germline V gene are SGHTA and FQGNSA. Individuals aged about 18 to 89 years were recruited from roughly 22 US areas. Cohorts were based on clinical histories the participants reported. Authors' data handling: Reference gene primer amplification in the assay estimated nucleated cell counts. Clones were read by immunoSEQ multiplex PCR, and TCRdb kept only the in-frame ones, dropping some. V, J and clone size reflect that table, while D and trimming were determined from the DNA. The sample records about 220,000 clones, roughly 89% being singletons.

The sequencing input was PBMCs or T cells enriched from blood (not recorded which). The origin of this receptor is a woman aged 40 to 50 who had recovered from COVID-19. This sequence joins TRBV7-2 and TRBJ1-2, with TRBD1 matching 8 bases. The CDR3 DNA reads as TGTGCCAGCAGCTACAGGGGGTATGGTGGCTACACCTTC. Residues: CASSYRGYGGYTF. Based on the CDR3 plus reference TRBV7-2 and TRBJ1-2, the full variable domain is GAGVSQSPSNKVTEKGKDVELRCDPISGHTALYWYRQSLGQGLEFLIYFQGNSAPDKSGLPSDRFSAERTGGSVSTLTIQRTQQEDSAVYLCASSYRGYGGYTFGSGTRLTVV.